Listed below are T cell receptor beta chains from one sample, sequenced in a study of radiation and T cells in renal cell carcinoma. The repertoire was sequenced with immunoSEQ multiplex PCR; TCRdb's copy has only in-frame clones and lacks some. The repertoire consists of about 73,000 clones, with less than 90% occurring once and the leading ten covering approximately 2.4%. The specimen comprised blood, sampled from a patient whose treatment included radiotherapy and nephrectomy. All receptors come from an older woman with renal cell carcinoma. Each CDR3 is given with its conserved first and last residue. D genes are given only for firm matches. Clone size is stated in some rows and not others, as once, few, many or a class when expanded.

v_call	clone_size	d_call	j_call	cdr3_aa	cdr3_nt
TRBV5-5	NA	NA	TRBJ1-1	CASSLTVMNTEAFF	TGTGCCAGCAGCTTGACGGTAATGAACACTGAAGCTTTCTTT
TRBV7-8	once	TRBD1	TRBJ1-2	CASSFSNSGTERYGYTF	TGTGCCAGCAGCTTCTCGAACTCCGGGACAGAACGCTATGGCTACACCTTC
TRBV5-5	NA	TRBD1	TRBJ1-5	CASSWTGVGQPQHF	TGTGCCAGCAGCTGGACAGGGGTCGGCCAGCCCCAGCATTTT
TRBV28	NA	TRBD1	TRBJ1-2	CASSLSLPGQGISYTF	TGTGCCAGCAGTTTATCCCTCCCGGGACAGGGGATAAGCTACACCTTC
TRBV28	NA	NA	TRBJ2-2	CASSFSGAGELFF	TGTGCCAGCAGTTTTTCGGGGGCCGGGGAGCTGTTTTTT
TRBV6-5	NA	TRBD1	TRBJ1-1	CASADRGRTEAFF	TGTGCCAGCGCGGACAGGGGTAGGACTGAAGCTTTCTTT
TRBV2	NA	NA	TRBJ1-4	CASSELGARKEKLFF	TGTGCCAGCAGTGAACTGGGCGCTAGGAAGGAAAAACTGTTTTTT
TRBV9	NA	NA	TRBJ1-2	CASSVGSYGYTF	TGTGCCAGCAGCGTGGGAAGCTATGGCTACACCTTC
TRBV5-6	NA	NA	TRBJ2-3	CASSLVGQGGTDTQYF	TGTGCCAGCAGCTTGGTCGGACAAGGAGGCACAGATACGCAGTATTTT
TRBV5-1	NA	TRBD1	TRBJ1-2	CASSPSTGGSLGVVYGYTF	TGCGCCAGCAGCCCCTCGACAGGGGGAAGCCTAGGGGTGGTCTATGGCTACACCTTC
TRBV6-1	NA	NA	TRBJ2-5	CASTQGWSEGGTQYF	TGTGCCAGCACTCAAGGGTGGTCAGAAGGAGGGACCCAGTACTTC
TRBV7-9	few	NA	TRBJ1-4	CASSLDWGEKLFF	TGTGCCAGCAGCTTGGACTGGGGAGAAAAACTGTTTTTT
TRBV7-6	NA	NA	TRBJ1-4	CASSFSGGLGEKLFF	TGTGCCAGCAGCTTCTCCGGGGGGCTGGGGGAAAAACTGTTTTTT
TRBV19	NA	NA	TRBJ1-5	CASRPDRDGNQPQHF	TGTGCCAGTAGGCCCGACCGGGACGGCAATCAGCCCCAGCATTTT
TRBV10-2	NA	NA	TRBJ2-7	CASSDNTYYEQYF	TGCGCCAGCAGTGACAACACCTACTACGAGCAGTACTTC
TRBV10-2	NA	NA	TRBJ2-3	CASSEKWLPDTQYF	TGCGCCAGCAGTGAGAAATGGCTCCCAGATACGCAGTATTTT
TRBV10-3	NA	NA	TRBJ1-1	CAIRARGETEAFF	TGTGCCATCAGGGCGCGGGGGGAAACTGAAGCTTTCTTT
TRBV10-2	NA	NA	TRBJ1-1	CASSHSLNTEAFF	TGCGCCAGCAGTCACTCATTGAACACTGAAGCTTTCTTT
TRBV5-1	NA	NA	TRBJ2-2	CASKVSLAVDTGELFF	TGCGCCAGCAAAGTCTCCCTGGCCGTGGACACCGGGGAGCTGTTTTTT
TRBV10-3	NA	TRBD1	TRBJ2-7	CAISETGVGEQYF	TGTGCCATCAGTGAGACAGGGGTGGGCGAGCAGTACTTC
TRBV6-5	NA	TRBD1	TRBJ1-2	CASSPGTGKAGYTF	TGTGCCAGCAGTCCTGGGACAGGGAAGGCTGGCTACACCTTC
TRBV5-1	NA	NA	TRBJ2-5	CASSLGYAGETQYF	TGCGCCAGCAGCTTGGGGTATGCAGGCGAGACCCAGTACTTC
TRBV5-1	NA	NA	TRBJ2-7	CASSLGPSTSSYEQYF	TGCGCCAGCAGCTTGGGACCCAGCACCAGCTCCTACGAGCAGTACTTC
TRBV7-2	NA	NA	TRBJ1-1	CASSLAGRGNTEAFF	TGTGCCAGCAGCTTAGCAGGGCGGGGGAACACTGAAGCTTTCTTT
TRBV7-2	NA	NA	TRBJ1-6	CASSLTGRITQSPLHF	TGTGCCAGCAGTTTAACGGGACGAATCACTCAGTCACCCCTCCACTTT
TRBV21-1	NA	NA	TRBJ1-2	CASSKDPRRGYTF	TGTGCCAGCAGCAAAGACCCCCGCCGAGGCTACACCTTC
TRBV21-1	NA	NA	TRBJ2-7	CASSKGAGTWHEQYF	TGTGCCAGCAGCAAAGGGGCAGGGACATGGCACGAGCAGTACTTC
TRBV7-3	NA	TRBD2	TRBJ2-1	CASSPMGLAIYNEQFF	TGTGCCAGCAGCCCAATGGGACTAGCCATTTACAATGAGCAGTTCTTC
TRBV7-9	NA	NA	TRBJ2-3	CASSPPYTDTQYF	TGTGCCAGCAGCCCACCTTACACAGATACGCAGTATTTT
TRBV25-1	NA	NA	TRBJ2-7	CASSVGGASGAYEQYF	TGTGCCAGCAGCGTAGGGGGGGCTAGCGGAGCCTACGAGCAGTACTTC
TRBV19	NA	NA	TRBJ2-7	CASSNYGTGYEQYF	TGTGCCAGTAGTAATTACGGGACTGGGTACGAGCAGTACTTC
TRBV19	few	NA	TRBJ1-1	CASSIREGRTEAFF	TGTGCCAGTAGTATAAGGGAGGGGCGCACTGAAGCTTTCTTT
TRBV25-1	NA	NA	TRBJ2-2	CASSESGPWDTGELFF	TGTGCCAGCAGTGAATCGGGACCGTGGGACACCGGGGAGCTGTTTTTT
TRBV6-5	NA	TRBD1	TRBJ2-7	CASSYSRDSYEQYF	TGTGCCAGCAGTTACTCTAGGGACAGCTACGAGCAGTACTTC
TRBV19	NA	TRBD1	TRBJ1-1	CASSIDGTANTEAFF	TGTGCCAGTAGTATAGACGGGACAGCAAACACTGAAGCTTTCTTT
TRBV5-1	NA	NA	TRBJ2-7	CASSLAGAGTQEQYF	TGCGCCAGCAGCTTGGCCGGCGCGGGAACACAAGAGCAGTACTTC
TRBV7-2	NA	TRBD2	TRBJ2-1	CASSWGTSVYNEQFF	TGTGCCAGCAGCTGGGGAACTAGCGTATACAATGAGCAGTTCTTC
TRBV27	few	TRBD1	TRBJ2-7	CATQTGAPTGEQYF	TGTGCCACCCAGACAGGGGCGCCTACGGGAGAGCAGTACTTC
TRBV30	NA	NA	TRBJ1-1	CAWSLDSIPEAFF	TGTGCCTGGAGTCTCGACAGTATCCCTGAAGCTTTCTTT
TRBV27	NA	TRBD1	TRBJ2-4	CASSLEGANIQYF	TGTGCCAGCAGTTTAGAGGGGGCAAACATTCAGTACTTC
TRBV6-5	few	NA	TRBJ2-1	CASRLGPYNEQFF	TGTGCCAGCAGACTGGGGCCGTACAATGAGCAGTTCTTC
TRBV18	NA	NA	TRBJ1-1	CASSPKGTEAFF	TGTGCCAGCTCCCCTAAGGGGACAGAAGCTTTCTTT
TRBV9	NA	NA	TRBJ1-2	CASSTGRANYGYTF	TGTGCCAGCAGCACAGGGAGAGCTAACTATGGCTACACCTTC
TRBV11-2	few	NA	TRBJ2-7	CASSETGTYEQYF	TGTGCCAGCAGCGAAACAGGTACCTACGAGCAGTACTTC
TRBV5-1	NA	NA	TRBJ1-1	CASSLEGGTEAFF	TGCGCCAGCAGCTTGGAAGGAGGCACTGAAGCTTTCTTT
TRBV7-9	NA	NA	TRBJ1-3	CASRIAGSGNTIYF	TGTGCCAGCAGGATCGCCGGCTCTGGAAACACCATATATTTT
TRBV7-9	NA	NA	TRBJ2-2	CASSSSPRGAGELFF	TGTGCCAGCAGCTCTAGTCCCAGGGGCGCCGGGGAGCTGTTTTTT